The 17 T cell receptor beta chains below all came from one sample that was sequenced in a study of T cell changes during pregnancy in multiple sclerosis. Sequencing was performed with immunoSEQ multiplex PCR; in TCRdb, only in-frame clones are kept and a portion is missing. Altogether tens of thousands of clones are present, 90% to 95% being singletons, with the ten largest covering over 0.8%. This material consisted of peripheral blood, taken in the first trimester of pregnancy. Receptors originate from a female donor with multiple sclerosis, enrolled in a pregnancy study.

This chain uses TRBV9 with TRBJ1-6; TRBD1 aligns across 7 bases. This CDR3 is 14 amino acids long. Germline V gives CDR1 SGDLS, CDR2 YYNGEE. With 0 bases clipped from V and 8 bases from J, the junction kept 2 bases outside the gene matches. The CDR3 here is CASSVGQGDSPLHF. CDR3 bases: TGTGCCAGCAGCGTAGGGCAGGGGGATTCACCCCTCCACTTT.

Points on this clone: At one boundary the junction diverges from the germline segment, which might be a read error. This sample also contains other DNA sequences that code for the same CDR3. V is TRBV9 and J is TRBJ1-1; D gene ambiguous. This CDR3 is 15 amino acids long. CDR1 SGDLS and CDR2 YYNGEE come from the germline V gene. The CDR3, as DNA: TGTGCCAGCAGCGTAGACGGCGGTATGAACACTGAAGCCTTCTTT. This codes for CASSVDGGMNTEAFF.

This clone was seen a single time. The chain employs TRBV6-6 and TRBJ1-1; 7 nucleotides match TRBD1. The CDR3 loop spans 15 amino acids. Germline V gene data show CDR1 as MNHNY and CDR2 as SVGAGI (reference sequence). V lost 2 bases to trimming and J lost 5 bases; unmatched junction nucleotides: 8. The CDR3 bases are TGTGCCAGCAGTTACCCAGAACAGGGGCGGACTGAAGCTTTCTTT. Translating it yields CASSYPEQGRTEAFF.

The chain joins TRBV7-2 to TRBJ1-3; D possibly corresponds to TRBD1 (5 bases). This CDR3 is 13 amino acids long. In germline, CDR1 is SGHTA, CDR2 FQGNSA. CDR3 sequence: CASGPHSGNTIYF. As DNA, the CDR3 is TGTGCATCAGGGCCCCACTCTGGAAACACCATATATTTT.

This clone was recorded only once. The gene calls are TRBV7-6 and TRBJ1-5, with D possibly TRBD1 on 6 matching bases. The CDR3 length is 14 residues. Germline lookup yields CDR1 SGHVS and CDR2 FNYEAQ. Trimming removed 3 bases from V and 6 bases from J, with 12 bases in between. In nucleotides, the CDR3 is TGTGCCAGCAGCTTCTCAGGGGCGGGTCAGCCCCAGCATTTT. It codes for CASSFSGAGQPQHF.

This chain links TRBV7-2 with TRBJ2-7; D is unresolved. This CDR3 is built from 13 residues. The V and J ends lost 4 bases and 3 bases respectively, with 10 bases between them. Germline CDR1 is SGHTA and CDR2 is FQGNSA. The CDR3 loop reads CASSSLTSYEQYF. DNA for the CDR3: TGTGCCAGCAGCTCCCTGACAAGCTACGAGCAGTACTTC.

The V gene is TRBV29-1, the J gene TRBJ2-3; possibly TRBD2 for D (5 bases). CDR3 length: 11 residues. Germline CDR1 and CDR2: SQVTM and ANQGSEA. V was pared by 3 bases and J by 4 bases, with 5 bases between. The CDR3 sequence: CSVERADTQYF. The DNA for the CDR3 is TGCAGCGTTGAGCGGGCAGATACGCAGTATTTT.

The chain recombines TRBV5-4 with TRBJ1-3, with D uncertain. V gave up 0 bases and J gave up 7 bases, with 11 bases separating them. The CDR3 is 14 amino acids. The germline gives CDR1 SGHNT, CDR2 YYREEE (reference sequence). DNA of the CDR3: TGTGCCAGCAGCTTGGACGGGGTGAGGAACACCATATATTTT. The encoded protein is CASSLDGVRNTIYF.

This clone was seen a handful of times. The chain recombines TRBV9 with TRBJ1-1; D call uncertain. This CDR3 spans 14 amino acids. Trimming stripped 0 bases from V and 0 bases from J, with 6 bases between. From germline, CDR1 is SGDLS and CDR2 YYNGEE. In DNA form, the CDR3 reads TGTGCCAGCAGCGTAGAGTACATGAACACTGAAGCTTTCTTT. Translation: CASSVEYMNTEAFF.

The V and J genes are TRBV18 and TRBJ2-3; no clear D gene. V lost 4 bases and J lost 6, with 8 bases in between. This CDR3 is built from 12 residues. Germline V gives CDR1 KGHSH, CDR2 LQKENI. The CDR3 spells CASSRSVDTQYF. The CDR3 nucleotides are TGTGCCAGCTCACGGTCGGTGGATACGCAGTATTTT.

The DNA of the CDR3 is TGTGCCAGCAGCGTAGTGGGACATCCCACAGATACGCAGTATTTT. This encodes CASSVVGHPTDTQYF. This chain links TRBV9 with TRBJ2-3, with TRBD1 as a possible D gene (6 bases). In germline, CDR1 is SGDLS, CDR2 YYNGEE. Trimming took 0 bases from V and 2 from J, leaving 10 bases between them. CDR3 length: 15 residues.

The chain is built from TRBV7-2 and TRBJ2-7; D is undetermined. V lost 6 bases, J lost 3 bases, and 12 bases lay in between. The CDR3 totals 13 residues. The germline gives CDR1 SGHTA, CDR2 FQGNSA. This CDR3 is CASSESRFYEQYF. The CDR3 region has the DNA TGTGCCAGCAGTGAGTCCCGTTTCTACGAGCAGTACTTC.

CDR3 sequence reads: CASSYRETGYGYTF. CDR3 bases: TGTGCCAGCAGTTACAGGGAGACGGGCTATGGCTACACCTTC. V gene TRBV6-5 combines with J gene TRBJ1-2; no definite D call. Trimming cost V 2 bases and J 4 bases, with 11 bases left between them. The CDR3 consists of 14 residues. The germline V gene has CDR1 MNHEY and CDR2 SVGAGI.

This sequence joins TRBV19 and TRBJ1-5, with a weak D call TRBD1 (6 bases). This CDR3 has 14 residues. CDR1 and CDR2 from the germline V gene are LNHDA and SQIVND (reference sequence). The V end lost 9 bases, the J end lost 2 bases, and 14 bases lay between the germline ends. CDR3 in amino acids: CASHTGSRNQPQHF. The DNA for the CDR3 is TGTGCCAGCCACACAGGGAGTCGCAATCAGCCCCAGCATTTT.

In its sample, this clone was seen once. This chain connects TRBV19 to TRBJ1-2; 8 bases are a match to TRBD1. V trimming: 1 base; J trimming: 7 bases; junction bases outside the gene matches: 5. CDR1 is LNHDA and CDR2 is SQIVND in the germline V gene (reference sequence). CDR3 length equals 14 residues. In nucleotides, the CDR3 is TGTGCCAGTAGTATAGGCCAGGGGGCGAGTGGCTACACCTTC. This translates into CASSIGQGASGYTF.

V usage is TRBV5-5 and J usage is TRBJ1-6; D might be TRBD1 (5 bases). The V end was cut by 0 bases, the J end by 5 bases, with 18 bases between. Per the germline V gene, CDR1 is SGHKS and CDR2 is YYEKEE (reference sequence). The CDR3 length is 18 residues. CDR3 sequence: CASSLGRVHPLNNSPLHF. CDR3 in DNA: TGTGCCAGCAGCTTGGGCAGGGTGCACCCTCTGAATAATTCACCCCTCCACTTT.

This sequence joins TRBV5-8 and TRBJ2-7; 9 bases align to TRBD1. CDR3 length: 13 residues. J gave up 2 bases and V 4 bases, and 1 base lay outside the gene matches. From germline, CDR1 is SGHTS and CDR2 YDEGEE. The CDR3 DNA follows: TGTGCCAGCAGCCGGACAGGGGCCTACGAGCAGTACTTC. It yields the protein CASSRTGAYEQYF.